The entry below describes one T cell receptor beta chain. The antigen is unknown. Germline CDR1 is MGHRA and CDR2 is YSYEKL. The CDR3 has 14 amino acids. The authors prepared UMI-labeled TRB cDNA libraries by 5' RACE. TCRdb reprocessed the 5' RACE reads; each CDR3 protein has one entry and no DNA is given. Its table records fewer than 80,000 distinct CDR3 sequences. Naive CD8+ T cells carried a CD45RO-CCR7+CD27+CD95- phenotype. The data derive from a study of CXCR3-negative and CXCR3-positive naive CD8 T cells. Findings and limits, study-wide: Whereas both naive subsets had comparably high diversity, memory CD8+ cells had much lower diversity. Partially decreased CXCR3 expression was recorded after cryopreservation, and fresh PBMCs were used in most assays. Relative to CXCR3-negative naive cells, CXCR3-positive naive cells had more hydrophobic TRB CDR3s.

The receptor was isolated from a human donor in good health. Some clones in this sample may be carry-over from other donors' samples. The J gene is TRBJ1-2, the V gene TRBV4-1; TCRdb returns TRBD1, unconfirmable since there is no DNA. What was sequenced was naive CXCR3- CD8+ T cells from blood. As to subset: CD45RO-CCR7+CD27+CD95- naive CD8+ T cells lacking CXCR3 (TNR3-). CDR3 in amino acids: CASSQRQGDYGYTF.